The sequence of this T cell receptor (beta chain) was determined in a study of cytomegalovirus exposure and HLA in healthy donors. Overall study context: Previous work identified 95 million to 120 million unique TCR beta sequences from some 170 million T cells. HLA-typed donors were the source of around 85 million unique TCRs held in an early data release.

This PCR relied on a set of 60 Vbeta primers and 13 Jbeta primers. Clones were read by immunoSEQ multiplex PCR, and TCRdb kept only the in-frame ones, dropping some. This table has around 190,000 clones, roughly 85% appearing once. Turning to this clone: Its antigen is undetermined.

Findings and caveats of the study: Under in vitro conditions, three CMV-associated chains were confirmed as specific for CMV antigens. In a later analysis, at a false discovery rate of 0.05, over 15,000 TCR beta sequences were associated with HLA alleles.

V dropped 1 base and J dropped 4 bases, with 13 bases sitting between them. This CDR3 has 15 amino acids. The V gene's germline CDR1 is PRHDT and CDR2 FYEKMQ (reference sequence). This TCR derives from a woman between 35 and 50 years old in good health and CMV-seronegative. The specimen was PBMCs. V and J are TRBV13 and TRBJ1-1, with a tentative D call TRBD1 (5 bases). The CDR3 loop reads CASSLEGASGTEAFF. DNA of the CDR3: TGTGCCAGCAGCTTAGAAGGGGCATCTGGCACTGAAGCTTTCTTT.